The next 29 T cell receptor beta chains were all read from a single sample in a study of cytomegalovirus exposure and HLA in healthy donors. In the PCR, 60 Vbeta and 13 Jbeta primers were used. Only in-frame clones appear in the TCRdb table, and some are missing; sequencing was by immunoSEQ multiplex PCR. In the table there are nearly 65,000 clones, roughly 67% of which are singletons. The material sequenced was PBMCs. Receptors were obtained from a man between 50 and 59 years old in good health and CMV-seronegative.

The chain has TRBV9 and TRBJ1-4, with 8 bases that match TRBD1. The CDR3 contains 17 residues. J was trimmed by 0 bases and V by 4 bases; bases with no gene match: 8. CDR1 is SGDLS and CDR2 is YYNGEE in the germline V gene. The chain's CDR3 is CASSKSGGPATNEKLFF. The CDR3 DNA sequence: TGTGCCAGCAGCAAATCAGGGGGCCCCGCAACTAATGAAAAACTGTTTTTT.

The table lists this clone with a count of one. The chain links TRBV25-1 to TRBJ1-4; no firm D call. V gave up 4 bases and J gave up 7 bases, with 7 bases separating them. The CDR3 loop spans 12 amino acids. Germline lookup yields CDR1 MGHDK and CDR2 SYGVNS. The CDR3 here is CASSGPGEKLFF. The CDR3 DNA follows: TGTGCCAGCAGTGGCCCCGGTGAAAAACTGTTTTTT. Full variable domain (outside the CDR3, taken from reference TRBV25-1 and TRBJ1-4): EADIYQTPRYLVIGTGKKITLECSQTMGHDKMYWYQQDPGMELHLIHYSYGVNSTEKGDLSSESTVSRIRTEHFPLTLESARPSHTSQYLCASSGPGEKLFFGSGTQLSVL.

The V gene is TRBV2, the J gene TRBJ2-4; no firm D call. The CDR3 loop spans 15 amino acids. Trimming took off 8 bases at V and 0 bases at J, with 14 bases between the two ends. The germline CDR1 and CDR2 sequences are SNHLY and FYNNEI. The CDR3 bases are TGTGCCAGCGCGGAAGGCTCCCTAGCCAAAAACATTCAGTACTTC. It encodes CASAEGSLAKNIQYF.

This clone came up a few times. The CDR3 loop reads CASRTGDLGWSTDTQYF. CDR3 in DNA: TGTGCCAGCAGGACGGGGGACCTAGGATGGAGCACAGATACGCAGTATTTT. The chain joins TRBV7-9 to TRBJ2-3; weak D call: TRBD2 (6 bases). The CDR3 runs to 17 residues. Germline values: CDR1 SEHNR, CDR2 FQNEAQ (reference sequence). Trimming took off 6 bases at V and 0 bases at J, with 19 bases between the two ends.

This clone came up a few times. V is TRBV6-4 and J is TRBJ1-2; 10 bases are shared with TRBD1. CDR3 length: 14 amino acids. Trimming took 4 bases from V and 8 from J; bases not matched to a gene: 7. CDR1 and CDR2 (germline): MRHNA, SNTAGT. The DNA of the CDR3 is TGTGCCAGCAGTGTCCCGACAGGGGGCGGAGGCTACACCTTC. Its protein product is CASSVPTGGGGYTF.

The chain links TRBV5-1 to TRBJ2-3; 8 bases are a match to TRBD2. V lost 2 bases, J lost 7 bases, and 9 bases stayed unmatched. Germline V gene data show CDR1 as SGHRS and CDR2 as YFSETQ. CDR3 length: 15 amino acids. CDR3 in DNA: TGCGCCAGCAGCTTCGACCTAGCGGGTCCCAATACGCAGTATTTT. Its translation is CASSFDLAGPNTQYF.

The V gene is TRBV6-1, the J gene TRBJ1-3; D remains unclear. V was cut by 8 bases and J by 0 bases, with 14 bases left in between. The CDR3 totals 15 residues. Germline lookup yields CDR1 MNHNS and CDR2 SASEGT. CDR3 protein: CASARTLSSGNTIYF. The CDR3 coding sequence is TGTGCCAGCGCCCGGACTCTGAGCTCTGGAAACACCATATATTTT.

The J gene is TRBJ1-6, the V gene TRBV6-5; 11 bases are shared with TRBD1. V lost 1 base and J lost 8; bases outside the gene matches: 4. CDR3 length: 16 amino acids. CDR1 MNHEY and CDR2 SVGAGI come from the germline V gene. The CDR3 spells CASSYFGQGAYSPLHF. The CDR3 bases are TGTGCCAGCAGTTACTTCGGACAGGGGGCATATTCACCCCTCCACTTT.

The rearrangement links TRBV9 to TRBJ2-6, with a tentative D call TRBD2 (5 bases). Trimming took 0 bases from V and 4 from J, leaving 8 bases between them. CDR1 and CDR2 from the germline V gene are SGDLS and YYNGEE. The CDR3 spans 15 residues. As DNA, the CDR3 is TGTGCCAGCAGCGTAGGAGGGTCCGGGGCCAACGTCCTGACTTTC. Its protein is CASSVGGSGANVLTF.

This chain connects TRBV30 to TRBJ2-3, with D perhaps matching TRBD2 (6 bases). The CDR3 runs 14 residues. The V end lost 5 bases, the J end lost 7 bases, and 19 bases lay between the germline ends. From germline, CDR1 is GTSNPN and CDR2 SVGIG (reference sequence). The CDR3 DNA sequence: TGTGCCTGGGGCGGGGTGGGGTCAACCTATACGCAGTATTTT. This codes for CAWGGVGSTYTQYF.

V and J are TRBV19 and TRBJ2-2; D is uncertain. Trimming took 8 bases from V and 0 from J, leaving 7 bases between them. This CDR3 contains 13 residues. Germline V gives CDR1 LNHDA, CDR2 SQIVND (reference sequence). CDR3 in amino acids: CASDTTNTGELFF. Written as DNA, the CDR3 is TGTGCCAGTGATACAACGAACACCGGGGAGCTGTTTTTT.

The chain employs TRBV27 and TRBJ2-5, with TRBD1 as a possible D gene (6 bases). The V end was cut by 6 bases, the J end by 4 bases, with 18 bases between. Per germline, CDR1 MNHEY and CDR2 SMNVEV (reference sequence). CDR3 length: 15 residues. This CDR3 reads CASSLAYRARETQYF. CDR3 DNA: TGTGCCAGCAGCCTCGCGTACAGGGCTCGAGAGACCCAGTACTTC.

The rearrangement uses TRBV9 and TRBJ2-1; maybe TRBD1 (5 bases). Germline V gene lookup returns CDR1 SGDLS and CDR2 YYNGEE. CDR3 length: 13 residues. Trimming removed 4 bases at V and 5 bases at J, with 10 bases between. This CDR3 is CASSPGPHNEQFF. The CDR3 coding sequence is TGTGCCAGCAGCCCAGGGCCCCACAATGAGCAGTTCTTC.

The rearrangement links TRBV5-4 to TRBJ2-5; D not certain. This CDR3 has 16 amino acids. Germline values: CDR1 SGHNT, CDR2 YYREEE (reference sequence). The V and J ends lost 4 bases and 2 bases respectively, with 18 bases between them. The CDR3 DNA reads as TGTGCCAGCAGCCACCGGAGTTTCCCTAATCAAGAGACCCAGTACTTC. Its protein product is CASSHRSFPNQETQYF. The full variable domain, in which reference TRBV5-4 and TRBJ2-5 provide the parts outside the CDR3, is ETGVTQSPTHLIKTRGQQVTLRCSSQSGHNTVSWYQQALGQGPQFIFQYYREEENGRGNFPPRFSGLQFPNYSSELNVNALELDDSALYLCASSHRSFPNQETQYFGPGTRLLVL.

This chain uses TRBV10-2 with TRBJ2-3; a possible D gene is TRBD2 (6 bases). The germline V and J ends were trimmed by 7 bases and 2 bases, with 13 bases remaining between them. The CDR3 length is 14 residues. Germline V lookup: CDR1 WSHSY, CDR2 SAAADI. This CDR3 reads CASNDWGVTDTQYF. CDR3 nucleotides: TGCGCCAGCAACGATTGGGGGGTCACAGATACGCAGTATTTT.

This rearrangement joins TRBV29-1 to TRBJ1-1; 8 positions match TRBD1. The CDR3 sequence is 14 residues long. The trim removed 7 bases at V and 2 bases at J, leaving 9 bases unmatched. The V gene's germline CDR1 is SQVTM and CDR2 ANQGSEA. The CDR3 region has the DNA TGCAGCGGAATCGCGACAGGGGTTAACACTGAAGCTTTCTTT. This gives the protein CSGIATGVNTEAFF.

The V and J genes are TRBV5-1 and TRBJ2-1, with TRBD1 identical over 7 bases. The CDR3 runs to 15 residues. CDR1 is SGHRS and CDR2 is YFSETQ in the germline V gene. V gave up 1 base and J gave up 3 bases; unmatched junction bases: 4. The CDR3 here is CASSLQGGIYNEQFF. The CDR3 DNA sequence: TGCGCCAGCAGCTTGCAAGGGGGCATCTACAATGAGCAGTTCTTC.

The chain is built from TRBV9 and TRBJ1-5; D ambiguous. The germline V gene encodes CDR1 SGDLS and CDR2 YYNGEE. CDR3 length: 13 amino acids. Trimming stripped 3 bases from V and 6 bases from J, with 10 bases between. The CDR3 sequence is CASSASPGQPQHF. DNA for the CDR3: TGTGCCAGCAGCGCCTCTCCGGGTCAGCCCCAGCATTTT.

This clone has a handful of counts. The V call is TRBV6-1, the J call TRBJ2-1; D ambiguous. Trimming left V 4 bases short and J 9 bases short, with 10 bases between. Germline CDR1 reads MNHNS; CDR2 reads SASEGT. The CDR3 is made up of 12 amino acids. The CDR3 DNA reads TGTGCCAGCAGTGGCTGGGCGACTGAGCAGTTCTTC. The encoded protein is CASSGWATEQFF.

This chain links TRBV29-1 with TRBJ2-1, with 16 bases lining up with TRBD2. The CDR3 consists of 16 residues. J lost 10 bases, V lost 4 bases, and 10 bases had no gene match. Germline assignment: CDR1 SQVTM and CDR2 ANQGSEA. The CDR3 sequence: CSVGPGLAGGPSEQFF. The CDR3 nucleotides are TGCAGCGTTGGACCGGGACTAGCGGGGGGGCCTTCGGAGCAGTTCTTC.

The genes are TRBV19 and TRBJ1-4; a possible D gene is TRBD1 (5 bases). The V end lost 6 bases, the J end lost 0 bases, and 11 bases lay between the germline ends. This CDR3 contains 15 residues. CDR1 and CDR2 from the germline V gene are LNHDA and SQIVND (reference sequence). CDR3 DNA: TGTGCCAGTAGGGCCGCAGGGTCAACTAATGAAAAACTGTTTTTT. This codes for CASRAAGSTNEKLFF.

This clone was found a few times. The chain is built from TRBV6-1 and TRBJ1-2, with D perhaps matching TRBD1 (5 bases). Trimming removed 1 base from V and 3 bases from J, with 12 bases in between. This CDR3 is built from 15 residues. CDR1 MNHNS and CDR2 SASEGT come from the germline V gene. CDR3 DNA: TGTGCCAGCAGTGAAGAGGGAGGGGATGACTATGGCTACACCTTC. Its protein product is CASSEEGGDDYGYTF.

V is TRBV5-1 and J is TRBJ1-2; a weak D match, TRBD1 (5 bases). Trimming cost V 0 bases and J 0 bases, with 9 bases left between them. The CDR3 has 15 residues. The germline gives CDR1 SGHRS, CDR2 YFSETQ. CDR3 sequence: CASSLVTGPNYGYTF. The CDR3 bases are TGCGCCAGCAGCTTGGTTACAGGACCTAACTATGGCTACACCTTC.

In its sample, this clone was seen a few times. The J gene is TRBJ2-2, the V gene TRBV27; D is uncertain. Trimming left V 2 bases short and J 6 bases short, with 7 bases between. CDR1 and CDR2 from the germline V gene are MNHEY and SMNVEV (reference sequence). This CDR3 has 13 amino acids. This chain's CDR3 is CASSLRVAGELFF. DNA for the CDR3: TGTGCCAGCAGTTTACGGGTCGCCGGGGAGCTGTTTTTT.

This clone has only one observation. The chain carries TRBV6-1 and TRBJ1-5; 7 bases align to TRBD1. Germline lookup yields CDR1 MNHNS and CDR2 SASEGT. The J segment lost 6 bases and the V segment lost 5 bases, leaving 7 bases of the junction unmatched. This CDR3 has 14 residues. This CDR3 reads CASSPTGDAQPQHF. CDR3 nucleotide sequence: TGTGCCAGCAGTCCAACAGGGGACGCTCAGCCCCAGCATTTT.

This rearrangement joins TRBV19 to TRBJ2-7, with D possibly being TRBD2 (5 bases). The V and J ends lost 6 bases and 3 bases respectively, with 18 bases between them. The CDR3 runs 15 residues. Looked up from germline, CDR1 is LNHDA and CDR2 is SQIVND (reference sequence). Here the CDR3 reads CASRAGQGTIYEQYF. CDR3 nucleotides: TGTGCCAGTAGGGCGGGTCAAGGAACTATCTACGAGCAGTACTTC.

The chain is built from TRBV2 and TRBJ1-2; 7 positions match TRBD1. This CDR3 comprises 13 residues. Germline V gene data show CDR1 as SNHLY and CDR2 as FYNNEI. Trimming cost V 5 bases and J 4 bases; bases outside gene matches: 4. CDR3 protein: CASSRAGGYGYTF. The CDR3 coding sequence is TGTGCCAGCAGTCGGGCAGGGGGCTATGGCTACACCTTC.

The sample holds a few counts of this clone. This chain connects TRBV10-3 to TRBJ2-2; TRBD2 agrees at 10 bases. CDR3 length: 15 residues. The trim removed 8 bases at V and 5 bases at J, leaving 8 bases unmatched. CDR1 is ENHRY, CDR2 SYGVKD, per germline. This CDR3 is CAIGNSGGRTGELFF. The CDR3 DNA reads as TGTGCCATCGGAAATAGCGGGGGGCGGACCGGGGAGCTGTTTTTT.

The chain has TRBV30 and TRBJ1-1, with D possibly matching TRBD1 (5 bases). Trimming shortened V by 7 bases and J by 5 bases, and 14 bases separated the two germline ends. This CDR3 contains 12 residues. Per the germline V gene, CDR1 is GTSNPN and CDR2 is SVGIG (reference sequence). This CDR3 is CASTGGGTEAFF. CDR3 DNA sequence: TGTGCCTCCACGGGGGGAGGTACTGAAGCTTTCTTT.